This TCR beta chain was sequenced in a study of CD8 T cells in Susac syndrome. Germline loops: CDR1 SQVTM, CDR2 ANQGSEA. The CDR3 is 11 amino acids. Trimming took 3 bases from V and 6 from J, leaving 6 bases between them. Details on this clonotype: Its antigen is not known.

Reverse transcription used roughly 0.45 to 1 ug RNA and random hexamers. TCRdb used MiXCR to reprocess the immunoSEQ multiplex PCR reads, holding one entry per CDR3 protein. The table has roughly 100,000 distinct CDR3 sequences, around 94% seen once. General study findings and limits: In TEMRA cells and active patients, CD8+ clonal expansion in Susac reached its peak.

The TCR was taken from a human donor with Susac syndrome. The specimen was CD8+ T cells from PBMCs. V gene TRBV29-1 combines with J gene TRBJ2-1; D possibly corresponds to TRBD1 (5 bases). The CDR3 loop reads CSVEGLNEQFF. The CDR3 coding sequence is TGCAGCGTTGAGGGGCTCAATGAGCAGTTCTTC.